What follows is one T cell receptor (beta chain) and its context. Antigen: not known. Naive CD8 cells comprised CD45RO-negative, CCR7-positively selected cells, excluding terminally differentiated effector memory CD45RA+ cells. CDR3 size: 17 residues. V was clipped by 1 base and J by 0 bases, with 10 bases between them. CDR1 SGHTA and CDR2 FQGNSA come from the germline V gene. Generated by immunoSEQ multiplex PCR, the TCRdb table keeps only in-frame clones and is missing some. The data contain around 2,000,000 clones, over 85% of them seen just once; the ten biggest clones take up roughly 1%. The entry originates in a study of shared clonotypes between healthy human individuals. Findings and limits, study-wide: Clonotypes shared by all four donors outscored non-shared clonotypes in generation probability.

Sequencing used naive CD8+ T cells sorted from blood. This receptor was obtained from a man aged 18 to 30 in good health. The J gene is TRBJ1-6, the V gene TRBV7-2; D remains unclear. The CDR3 region has the DNA TGTGCCAGCAGCTTAGAGGTTATTAGCTCCTATAATTCACCCCTCCACTTT. Protein sequence: CASSLEVISSYNSPLHF. Complete variable domain (other parts from reference TRBV7-2 and TRBJ1-6): GAGVSQSPSNKVTEKGKDVELRCDPISGHTALYWYRQSLGQGLEFLIYFQGNSAPDKSGLPSDRFSAERTGGSVSTLTIQRTQQEDSAVYLCASSLEVISSYNSPLHFGNGTRLTVT.